This passage covers 21 T cell receptor beta chains from one sample sequenced in a study of cytomegalovirus exposure and HLA in healthy donors. With 60 Vbeta and 13 Jbeta primers, the PCR was carried out. Profiling relied on immunoSEQ multiplex PCR, and the TCRdb table lists in-frame clones only, not all of them. The sample has approximately 89,000 clones, roughly three quarters seen once; the top ten hold about 1.4%. The source material was PBMCs. The receptors shown here come from a male donor in good health and CMV-seronegative.

The CDR3 is CAIRNRDSSYNEQFF. In DNA, the CDR3 is TGTGCCATCAGGAACAGGGATTCCTCCTACAATGAGCAGTTCTTC. The chain carries TRBV10-3 and TRBJ2-1; D perhaps matches TRBD1 (6 bases). CDR3 length: 15 amino acids. V was pared by 6 bases and J by 0 bases, with 12 bases between. Looked up from germline, CDR1 is ENHRY and CDR2 is SYGVKD.

The DNA of the CDR3 is TGTGCCAGCAGAAGCTCCCAGGGGGCGCGGAACACTGAAGCTTTCTTT. Protein product: CASRSSQGARNTEAFF. V and J are TRBV2 and TRBJ1-1; TRBD1 matches at 8 bases. The J segment lost 1 base and the V segment lost 6 bases, leaving 10 bases of the junction unmatched. Germline V gene lookup returns CDR1 SNHLY and CDR2 FYNNEI. This CDR3 is 16 amino acids long.

The CDR3 here is CASSVEGARGNYGYTF. The CDR3 DNA is TGTGCCAGCAGCGTAGAAGGGGCGCGAGGTAACTATGGCTACACCTTC. V is TRBV9 and J is TRBJ1-2, with D perhaps matching TRBD1 (5 bases). Germline values: CDR1 SGDLS, CDR2 YYNGEE. V was clipped by 0 bases and J by 1 base, with 13 bases between them. The CDR3 covers 16 residues.

V gene TRBV30 combines with J gene TRBJ1-5; the match to TRBD1 covers 9 bases. CDR3 length: 15 residues. Trimming cost V 1 base and J 3 bases; bases outside gene matches: 4. In germline, CDR1 is GTSNPN, CDR2 SVGIG (reference sequence). The CDR3 DNA sequence: TGTGCCTGGAGTGAGGGACAGGGCCTCAATCAGCCCCAGCATTTT. This gives the protein CAWSEGQGLNQPQHF.

This rearrangement joins TRBV11-1 to TRBJ1-1; the D is unclear. Germline CDR1 SGHAT, CDR2 FQDESV (reference sequence). V was clipped by 1 base and J by 7 bases, with 10 bases between them. This CDR3 comprises 13 residues. This chain's CDR3 is CASSLEGAGEAFF. The CDR3 DNA sequence: TGTGCCAGCAGCTTAGAGGGCGCGGGTGAAGCTTTCTTT.

The chain carries TRBV28 and TRBJ1-5, with 10 bases that match TRBD1. From germline, CDR1 is MDHEN and CDR2 SYDVKM. After removal of 5 bases from V and 2 bases from J, the junction contained 18 bases not matched to a gene. The length of the CDR3 is 20 residues. The CDR3 nucleotides are TGTGCCAGCAGTCATCCGGGACAGGGGATTCGATTGTTGGGCAATCAGCCCCAGCATTTT. It yields the protein CASSHPGQGIRLLGNQPQHF.

The chain uses TRBV6-5 and TRBJ1-4; D is possibly TRBD1 (6 bases). Germline V gives CDR1 MNHEY, CDR2 SVGAGI. The CDR3 contains 15 residues. The V and J ends lost 4 bases and 8 bases respectively, with 17 bases between them. This chain's CDR3 is CASSSRWGGREKLFF. The CDR3 region has the DNA TGTGCCAGCAGTTCCCGATGGGGGGGGCGGGAAAAACTGTTTTTT.

This clone turned up a few times. The chain uses TRBV7-2 and TRBJ2-1, with D possibly matching TRBD2 (5 bases). This CDR3 comprises 16 residues. CDR1 is SGHTA, CDR2 FQGNSA, per germline. The V gene lost 4 bases and the J gene lost 0 bases, with 13 bases spanning the gap. The CDR3 sequence: CASSSNGLSSYNEQFF. The CDR3, as DNA: TGTGCCAGCAGCTCGAACGGACTGAGCTCCTACAATGAGCAGTTCTTC.

V usage is TRBV27 and J usage is TRBJ2-3; D is unresolved. Between the trimmed V and J ends, which lost 6 bases and 5 bases, there was a span of 9 bases. The CDR3 extends over 12 amino acids. Germline CDR1 reads MNHEY; CDR2 reads SMNVEV (reference sequence). The CDR3 loop reads CASRERRDTQYF. CDR3 DNA: TGTGCCAGCAGGGAAAGGAGAGATACGCAGTATTTT.

The chain carries TRBV7-6 and TRBJ1-3; TRBD1 is a possible D gene (5 bases). Germline loops: CDR1 SGHVS, CDR2 FNYEAQ. The CDR3 sequence is 16 residues long. V gave up 5 bases and J gave up 4 bases, with 18 bases separating them. The CDR3 sequence is CASSLEGRTTGNTIYF. In DNA form, the CDR3 reads TGTGCCAGCAGCCTAGAGGGGAGGACAACAGGAAACACCATATATTTT.

A remark on this clone: Relative to the germline gene, one junction end is altered; a read error may explain this. J is TRBJ2-1 and V is TRBV7-9; 10 positions agree with TRBD2. The germline V gene has CDR1 SEHNR and CDR2 FQNEAQ (reference sequence). This CDR3 region has 15 residues. This CDR3 reads CSSSATSGSYNEQFF. CDR3 in DNA: TGTTCCAGCAGCGCGACTAGCGGGTCTTACAATGAGCAGTTCTTC.

This chain links TRBV28 with TRBJ1-1; D is ambiguous. Germline-derived CDR1 and CDR2 are MDHEN and SYDVKM. V gave up 2 bases and J gave up 1 base, with 14 bases separating them. There are 16 residues in the CDR3. CDR3 DNA: TGTGCCAGCAGTTTAGGATTGGCGTGGAGGAACACTGAAGCTTTCTTT. As protein: CASSLGLAWRNTEAFF.

The chain has TRBV19 and TRBJ2-3; TRBD1 is a possible D gene (7 bases). CDR3 length: 15 residues. The germline V and J ends were trimmed by 3 bases and 2 bases, with 12 bases remaining between them. The germline V gene encodes CDR1 LNHDA and CDR2 SQIVND (reference sequence). The CDR3 protein is CASSIQGGITDTQYF. DNA of the CDR3: TGTGCCAGTAGTATTCAGGGGGGCATCACAGATACGCAGTATTTT. The variable domain in full, with the rest retrieved from reference TRBV19 and TRBJ2-3, is DGGITQSPKYLFRKEGQNVTLSCEQNLNHDAMYWYRQDPGQGLRLIYYSQIVNDFQKGDIAEGYSVSREKKESFPLTVTSAQKNPTAFYLCASSIQGGITDTQYFGPGTRLTVL.

This clone was seen once. The CDR3 coding sequence is TGTGCCAGCAGCGCCACTAGCGGGGGGTTCAAAACGCAGTATTTT. This codes for CASSATSGGFKTQYF. J is TRBJ2-3 and V is TRBV7-2; 12 bases map to TRBD2. In germline, CDR1 is SGHTA, CDR2 FQGNSA. There are 15 residues in the CDR3. J lost 9 bases, V lost 5 bases, and 9 bases had no gene match.

The rearrangement links TRBV27 to TRBJ1-2; D uncertain. Trimming removed 3 bases at V and 8 bases at J, with 16 bases between. There are 14 residues in the CDR3. The V gene's germline CDR1 is MNHEY and CDR2 SMNVEV (reference sequence). The CDR3 here is CASSFSKRTGGYTF. The CDR3 region has the DNA TGTGCCAGCAGTTTCAGTAAGAGGACGGGGGGCTACACCTTC.

The chain has TRBV4-1 and TRBJ2-7; weak D call: TRBD2 (6 bases). This CDR3 has 15 residues. Between the trimmed V and J ends, which lost 1 base and 11 bases, there was a span of 21 bases. CDR1 and CDR2 (germline): MGHRA, YSYEKL. CDR3 DNA sequence: TGCGCCAGCAGCCAAGGCACGGGCGGGGCAGCGCAAAAGTACTTC. It yields the protein CASSQGTGGAAQKYF.

This rearrangement joins TRBV7-2 to TRBJ2-3; D uncertain. V was trimmed by 0 bases and J by 8 bases, leaving 6 bases between them. The length of the CDR3 is 12 residues. The germline V gene encodes CDR1 SGHTA and CDR2 FQGNSA. In nucleotides, the CDR3 is TGTGCCAGCAGCTTAGCCTCCGGTACGCAGTATTTT. This translates into CASSLASGTQYF.

This chain uses TRBV30 with TRBJ1-6; 8 positions match TRBD1. The germline gives CDR1 GTSNPN, CDR2 SVGIG (reference sequence). The CDR3 contains 13 residues. V dropped 4 bases and J dropped 10; count of bases not matched to a gene: 6. The CDR3: CAWTGQGSSPLHF. CDR3 DNA sequence: TGTGCCTGGACCGGACAGGGAAGCTCACCCCTCCACTTT.

This rearrangement joins TRBV5-1 to TRBJ2-7; TRBD1 might be the D (6 bases). The CDR3 totals 13 residues. V lost 6 bases and J lost 3, with 13 bases in between. Germline V gene sequence: CDR1 SGHRS, CDR2 YFSETQ. CDR3 DNA sequence: TGCGCCAGCACTCGCAGGGGCAGCTACGAGCAGTACTTC. Protein product: CASTRRGSYEQYF.

The chain is built from TRBV4-2 and TRBJ2-3; D call uncertain. Germline V gene data show CDR1 as LGHNA and CDR2 as YNFKEQ. V gave up 3 bases and J gave up 6 bases, with 10 bases separating them. This CDR3 has 13 residues. CDR3 sequence (DNA): TGTGCCAGCAGCCAGTTTGTGGGCGATACGCAGTATTTT. Its translation is CASSQFVGDTQYF.

Remarks on this clone: Other DNA sequences within the sample encode an identical CDR3. J is TRBJ1-1 and V is TRBV27; 7 bases agree with TRBD1. From germline, CDR1 is MNHEY and CDR2 SMNVEV (reference sequence). Losses at the gene ends were 4 bases for V and 3 bases for J; bases not matched to a gene: 5. The CDR3 totals 14 residues. CDR3 loop: CASSSPDRYTEAFF. DNA for the CDR3: TGTGCCAGCAGTTCCCCGGACAGGTACACTGAAGCTTTCTTT.